This TCR beta chain comes out of a study of shared clonotypes between healthy human individuals. Naive CD8 populations comprised CD45RO-negative cells positively selected for CCR7, excluding terminally differentiated effector memory CD45RA+ cells. Data came from immunoSEQ multiplex PCR; TCRdb stores just in-frame clones and leaves some out. The sample contains around 2.1 million clones, just over 90% of which appear only once. Regarding this clone: What it binds is not known.

Study-wide results and limits: An effect of sequencing depth on clonotype sharing among donors was expected.

Trimming removed 4 bases from V and 3 bases from J; junction bases left unmatched: 6. Germline V gene lookup returns CDR1 MNHEY and CDR2 SMNVEV (reference sequence). The CDR3 is made up of 14 amino acids. The rearrangement joins TRBV27 to TRBJ2-7; 7 bases line up with TRBD1. This clonotype was sampled from a man between 18 and 35 years old in good health. Some clones in this sample may be carry-over from other donors' samples. The sequencing sample was made of naive CD8+ T cells from PBMCs. The CDR3 loop is CASSYLGQIYEQYF. CDR3 in DNA: TGTGCCAGCAGTTATCTGGGACAGATCTACGAGCAGTACTTC.